The 27 T cell receptor beta chains below were found in one sample sequenced in a study of cytomegalovirus exposure and HLA in healthy donors. Profiled with immunoSEQ multiplex PCR; TCRdb holds only in-frame clones, not every one. The table lists roughly 130,000 clones, over 80% of them singletons. The sequenced sample consisted of PBMCs. The receptor source for this set is a woman in her thirties in good health and CMV-seropositive.

The genes are TRBV2 and TRBJ1-4, with D perhaps TRBD1 (6 bases). This CDR3 is 14 amino acids long. The V gene's germline CDR1 is SNHLY and CDR2 FYNNEI. V was pared by 5 bases and J by 10 bases, with 17 bases between. Written as DNA, the CDR3 is TGTGCCAGCAGTAGTCTACAGGGAGGGGTAAAACTGTTTTTT. It specifies CASSSLQGGVKLFF.

The genes are TRBV6-5 and TRBJ2-5; D might be TRBD2 (5 bases). CDR1 and CDR2 (germline): MNHEY, SVGAGI. Between the trimmed V and J ends, which lost 2 bases and 5 bases, there was a span of 9 bases. There are 13 residues in the CDR3. The CDR3: CASSYTRRETQYF. CDR3 coding DNA: TGTGCCAGCAGTTACACTAGAAGGGAGACCCAGTACTTC.

This clone was found once. The CDR3 loop reads CASSPGTGGNTEAFF. In DNA, the CDR3 is TGCGCCAGCAGCCCCGGGACAGGGGGTAACACTGAAGCTTTCTTT. The chain uses TRBV5-1 and TRBJ1-1, with 11 bases fitting TRBD1. This CDR3 is built from 15 residues. J gave up 2 bases and V 4 bases, and 4 bases lay outside the gene matches. Germline V gene sequence: CDR1 SGHRS, CDR2 YFSETQ.

V usage is TRBV6-1 and J usage is TRBJ1-5, with 10 bases fitting TRBD1. CDR1 is MNHNS, CDR2 SASEGT, per germline. The CDR3 extends over 17 amino acids. With V trimmed by 2 bases and J by 7 bases, 11 bases remained unmatched. The CDR3 DNA is TGTGCCAGCAGTGAAATTGAGGGACAGGGGTACGGGCAGCCCCAGCATTTT. Its translation: CASSEIEGQGYGQPQHF.

This sequence joins TRBV2 and TRBJ2-7, with 11 bases matching TRBD2. Germline values: CDR1 SNHLY, CDR2 FYNNEI. CDR3 length equals 15 residues. V lost 6 bases, J lost 0 bases, and 4 bases stayed unmatched. CDR3 in amino acids: CASRYGTSGSYEQYF. Written as DNA, the CDR3 is TGTGCCAGCAGATACGGGACTAGCGGCTCCTACGAGCAGTACTTC.

This sequence joins TRBV6-1 and TRBJ2-7, with 8 bases aligning to TRBD2. Germline values: CDR1 MNHNS, CDR2 SASEGT. The junction had 8 bases not matched to a gene; V was cut back by 6 bases and J by 1 base. The CDR3 totals 15 residues. The CDR3 nucleotides are TGTGCCAGCAGGGCGAGCGGGAGTACATCCTACGAGCAGTACTTC. Translating gives CASRASGSTSYEQYF.

This sequence joins TRBV2 and TRBJ2-1; 9 nucleotides match TRBD2. V dropped 7 bases and J dropped 4; count of bases not matched to a gene: 8. The CDR3 runs 15 residues. Germline lookup yields CDR1 SNHLY and CDR2 FYNNEI. The CDR3 here is CASKAGTSLYNEQFF. CDR3 sequence (DNA): TGTGCCAGCAAAGCCGGGACTAGCTTATACAATGAGCAGTTCTTC.

The chain joins TRBV5-1 to TRBJ2-2, with 11 bases aligning to TRBD2. From germline, CDR1 is SGHRS and CDR2 YFSETQ. V lost 4 bases and J lost 9; bases outside the gene matches: 2. There are 13 residues in the CDR3. CDR3 nucleotides: TGCGCCAGCAGCCTAGCGGGAGGAAGGGAGCTGTTTTTT. Its translation: CASSLAGGRELFF.

The chain uses TRBV29-1 and TRBJ1-1, with D tentatively TRBD1 (6 bases). This CDR3 is built from 12 residues. Germline V gives CDR1 SQVTM, CDR2 ANQGSEA. Trimming took off 6 bases at V and 5 bases at J, with 13 bases between the two ends. CDR3 protein: CSVARGGTEAFF. The CDR3 nucleotides are TGCAGCGTCGCGAGGGGGGGGACTGAAGCTTTCTTT.

The rearrangement joins TRBV7-3 to TRBJ2-1; 9 bases line up with TRBD1. Germline V gene data show CDR1 as SGHTA and CDR2 as FQGTGA. Trimming removed 4 bases from V and 7 bases from J; junction bases left unmatched: 11. There are 16 residues in the CDR3. The CDR3 is CASSYSGTGISNEQFF. The CDR3 coding sequence is TGTGCCAGCAGCTACTCCGGGACAGGGATTTCGAATGAGCAGTTCTTC.

The chain couples TRBV7-9 to TRBJ2-3; 7 bases map to TRBD2. Germline CDR1 and CDR2: SEHNR and FQNEAQ (reference sequence). The V segment lost 8 bases and the J segment 1 base; nucleotides outside the gene matches: 6. The CDR3 sequence is 14 residues long. Here the CDR3 reads CASGGDYGTDTQYF. The CDR3 DNA reads TGTGCCAGCGGTGGGGACTATGGCACAGATACGCAGTATTTT.

The chain couples TRBV9 to TRBJ2-6; 7 nucleotides agree with TRBD1. The V and J ends lost 4 bases and 0 bases, in that order; junction bases with no gene match: 7. CDR1 and CDR2 from the germline V gene are SGDLS and YYNGEE. The CDR3 spans 17 residues. CDR3 sequence reads: CASSTRTGRSGANVLTF. As DNA, the CDR3 is TGTGCCAGCAGCACCCGGACAGGCCGCTCTGGGGCCAACGTCCTGACTTTC.

This clone was detected once. The V and J genes are TRBV18 and TRBJ2-1; 8 nucleotides match TRBD2. The J segment lost 10 bases and the V segment lost 1 base, leaving 9 bases of the junction unmatched. This CDR3 has 15 amino acids. Germline CDR1 and CDR2: KGHSH and LQKENI. Here the CDR3 reads CASSPRSGGRQEQFF. The CDR3, as DNA: TGTGCCAGCTCACCACGCAGCGGGGGACGACAAGAGCAGTTCTTC. Drawing the rest from reference TRBV18 and TRBJ2-1, the complete variable domain is NAGVMQNPRHLVRRRGQEARLRCSPMKGHSHVYWYRQLPEEGLKFMVYLQKENIIDESGMPKERFSAEFPKEGPSILRIQQVVRGDSAAYFCASSPRSGGRQEQFFGPGTRLTVL.

The chain joins TRBV2 to TRBJ1-2, with TRBD1 matching 7 bases. CDR1 is SNHLY and CDR2 is FYNNEI in the germline V gene. This CDR3 contains 13 residues. V gave up 3 bases and J gave up 4 bases; unmatched junction bases: 2. In nucleotides, the CDR3 is TGTGCCAGCAGTGAGGCAGGGGGCTATGGCTACACCTTC. Its translation: CASSEAGGYGYTF.

As DNA, the CDR3 is TGCGCCAGCAGCCAAGATAACAGGGGCACTGAAGCTTTCTTT. Its protein is CASSQDNRGTEAFF. V and J are TRBV4-1 and TRBJ1-1; 7 nucleotides match TRBD1. This CDR3 has 14 amino acids. J gave up 4 bases and V 0 bases, and 2 bases lay outside the gene matches. Looked up from germline, CDR1 is MGHRA and CDR2 is YSYEKL.

This chain connects TRBV19 to TRBJ2-7; 11 bases are shared with TRBD1. Trimming removed 4 bases from V and 3 bases from J; junction bases left unmatched: 5. Germline CDR1 and CDR2: LNHDA and SQIVND (reference sequence). The CDR3 runs to 15 residues. The CDR3 spells CASSKVGTGGYEQYF. The CDR3 DNA is TGTGCCAGTAGTAAGGTCGGGACAGGGGGCTACGAGCAGTACTTC. Full variable domain (outside the CDR3, taken from reference TRBV19 and TRBJ2-7): DGGITQSPKYLFRKEGQNVTLSCEQNLNHDAMYWYRQDPGQGLRLIYYSQIVNDFQKGDIAEGYSVSREKKESFPLTVTSAQKNPTAFYLCASSKVGTGGYEQYFGPGTRLTVT.

This chain connects TRBV25-1 to TRBJ2-2; perhaps TRBD1 as D (5 bases). The length of the CDR3 is 14 residues. The germline V gene has CDR1 MGHDK and CDR2 SYGVNS. With 0 bases removed from V and 3 bases from J, the gap between germline ends came to 5 bases. CDR3 in DNA: TGTGCCAGCAGTGAATACAGGGACACCGGGGAGCTGTTTTTT. It specifies CASSEYRDTGELFF.

The rearrangement links TRBV6-6 to TRBJ1-6; D remains ambiguous. The CDR3 runs 14 residues. Germline values: CDR1 MNHNY, CDR2 SVGAGI (reference sequence). Trimming cost V 3 bases and J 8 bases, with 11 bases left between them. DNA of the CDR3: TGTGCCAGCAGTTATAGGGTGAGGGATTCACCCCTCCACTTT. It specifies CASSYRVRDSPLHF.

The rearrangement joins TRBV28 to TRBJ2-1; 7 bases match TRBD2. Germline CDR1 reads MDHEN; CDR2 reads SYDVKM. CDR3 length equals 14 residues. V dropped 11 bases and J dropped 8; count of bases not matched to a gene: 15. This chain's CDR3 is CAASVGRELHEQFF. The CDR3, as DNA: TGTGCCGCGTCGGTTGGGCGGGAGCTCCATGAGCAGTTCTTC.

This clone occurred a few times. The CDR3 protein is CASSSTSGGVQETQYF. CDR3 nucleotide sequence: TGTGCCAGCAGCTCCACTAGCGGGGGAGTCCAAGAGACCCAGTACTTC. The genes are TRBV2 and TRBJ2-5, with TRBD2 matching over 11 bases. Germline-derived CDR1 and CDR2 are SNHLY and FYNNEI. The V gene end was trimmed by 6 bases and the J gene end by 1 base; junction bases not matched to a gene: 7. CDR3 size: 16 residues.

The V call is TRBV12-2, the J call TRBJ2-7; TRBD2, as called in the table, went unchecked against the DNA. TRBV12-2 is shown as a pseudogene. CDR3 length: 17 amino acids. CDR3 bases: TGTGCAAGTCGCTTAGCAGCCCCTCTAGCGCTCCGCTACGAGCAGTACTTC. Translating gives CASRLAAPLALRYEQYF.

This chain connects TRBV5-1 to TRBJ2-7; TRBD2 might be the D (6 bases). Germline V gene lookup returns CDR1 SGHRS and CDR2 YFSETQ. CDR3 length: 15 amino acids. Trimming took off 1 base at V and 4 bases at J, with 15 bases between the two ends. This chain's CDR3 is CASSLKAEGTYEQYF. DNA for the CDR3: TGCGCCAGCAGCTTGAAAGCGGAGGGAACTTACGAGCAGTACTTC.

This chain links TRBV7-2 with TRBJ1-3; D gene uncertain. There are 16 residues in the CDR3. Germline CDR1 and CDR2: SGHTA and FQGNSA. V was cut by 3 bases and J by 4 bases, with 16 bases left in between. The CDR3 bases are TGTGCCAGCAGCTTCGATGGTCCCTCCGGGGGAAACACCATATATTTT. Encoded protein: CASSFDGPSGGNTIYF.

The chain couples TRBV29-1 to TRBJ2-5; D might be TRBD1 (6 bases). This CDR3 region has 14 residues. Germline CDR1 reads SQVTM; CDR2 reads ANQGSEA. Trimming stripped 6 bases from V and 4 bases from J, with 18 bases between. CDR3 DNA: TGCAGCGTAGAGGGGCACAGGGCCGGAGAGACCCAGTACTTC. Translating gives CSVEGHRAGETQYF.

The gene calls are TRBV2 and TRBJ2-7, with a weak D call TRBD2 (5 bases). The CDR3 covers 14 residues. The germline V gene encodes CDR1 SNHLY and CDR2 FYNNEI. The V end was cut by 7 bases, the J end by 0 bases, with 13 bases between. CDR3 protein: CASNRGFSSYEQYF. In DNA form, the CDR3 reads TGTGCCAGCAACCGGGGATTCAGCTCCTACGAGCAGTACTTC.

V and J are TRBV7-9 and TRBJ2-5; D possibly corresponds to TRBD2 (5 bases). V lost 5 bases and J lost 4, with 11 bases in between. Per the germline V gene, CDR1 is SEHNR and CDR2 is FQNEAQ (reference sequence). This CDR3 region has 13 residues. The CDR3 DNA reads TGTGCCAGCAGCCCACTCGGAGGAGAGACCCAGTACTTC. Translating gives CASSPLGGETQYF. Complete variable domain (other parts from reference TRBV7-9 and TRBJ2-5): DTGVSQNPRHKITKRGQNVTFRCDPISEHNRLYWYRQTLGQGPEFLTYFQNEAQLEKSRLLSDRFSAERPKGSFSTLEIQRTEQGDSAMYLCASSPLGGETQYFGPGTRLLVL.

The J gene is TRBJ2-3, the V gene TRBV5-6, with no clear D. V was cut by 2 bases and J by 1 base, with 8 bases left in between. CDR1 is SGHDT, CDR2 YYEEEE, per germline. CDR3 length equals 14 residues. DNA of the CDR3: TGTGCCAGCAGCTTCCCGGGTGGCACAGATACGCAGTATTTT. Protein sequence: CASSFPGGTDTQYF.